These T cell receptor beta chains were read from a single sample in a study of OX40 agonist ivuxolimab in advanced cancers. Clones were sequenced by immunoSEQ multiplex PCR, and TCRdb holds only the in-frame ones, with some missing. The profile shows approximately 89,000 clones, around nine tenths of them singletons. The specimen was CD4+ or CD8+ T cells sorted from blood, collected in a trial of the OX40 agonist ivuxolimab. The receptors shown here come from an adult with an advanced solid tumor such as melanoma, head and neck, liver or kidney cancer. Both conserved end residues are part of each CDR3. The order of the fields is D gene, V gene, clone size, J gene, CDR3 length, CDR3 DNA, CDR3 protein. A D gene is named only where the DNA matches it firmly. A clone size is listed for some rows: how often the clone was seen (once, few, many), or a class if it is expanded.

NA	TRBV7-9	NA	TRBJ1-1	15	TGTGCCAGCAGCTTATTAGAGGGGGAAGGGGGAAAAGCTTTCTTT	CASSLLEGEGGKAFF
NA	TRBV5-4	once	TRBJ2-5	13	TGTGCCAGCAGCCGTCTAGGAGAAGAGACCCAGTACTTC	CASSRLGEETQYF
NA	TRBV28	NA	TRBJ2-3	14	TGTGCCAGCAGGGGGAGGAGTTCTGGGCATACGCAGTATTTT	CASRGRSSGHTQYF
TRBD1	TRBV29-1	NA	TRBJ2-7	13	TGCAGCGTTACCGGGACAGGCTCCTACGAGCAGTACTTC	CSVTGTGSYEQYF
NA	TRBV13	few	TRBJ2-2	15	TGTGCCAGCAGCTTAGGGACAGGAAGGACCGGGGAGCTGTTTTTT	CASSLGTGRTGELFF
TRBD2	TRBV7-7	NA	TRBJ2-3	17	TGTGCTAGCAGCTTAGATGTCGGCGGGAGGGGTATAGATACGCAGTATTTT	CASSLDVGGRGIDTQYF
NA	TRBV28	NA	TRBJ2-3	13	TGTGCCAGCAGCCGGAGCCCCGCAGATACGCAGTATTTT	CASSRSPADTQYF
NA	TRBV19	NA	TRBJ1-5	16	TGTGCCAGTAGTATAGAAGTCGGCAGGCCTCACGGGGCCCAGCATTTT	CASSIEVGRPHGAQHF
NA	TRBV5-8	once	TRBJ1-1	15	TGTGCCAGCAGCTTCTACTGGTTGAAGAACACTGAAGCTTTCTTT	CASSFYWLKNTEAFF
NA	TRBV19	NA	TRBJ1-3	16	TGTGCCAGTGGGCGAACTCTAAGGTCCTCTGGAAACACCATATATTTT	CASGRTLRSSGNTIYF
TRBD2	TRBV7-9	once	TRBJ2-7	14	TGTGCCAGCAGCTCTCTGCTAGCGGGAGATGAGCAGTACTTC	CASSSLLAGDEQYF
TRBD1	TRBV18	once	TRBJ2-3	16	TGTGCCAGCTCACCACCGAGGACAGGAGTTACAGATACGCAGTATTTT	CASSPPRTGVTDTQYF
NA	TRBV19	NA	TRBJ1-1	14	TGTGCCAGTAGGGCCGGTATAATGAACACTGAAGCTTTCTTT	CASRAGIMNTEAFF
NA	TRBV6-5	NA	TRBJ2-2	14	TGTGCCAGCAGTTACTCGCGGACCATCGGGGAGCTGTTTTTT	CASSYSRTIGELFF
TRBD2	TRBV4-2	NA	TRBJ2-1	16	TGTGCCAGCAGCCAAGGGACTAGCGGGAGTGTTAATGAGCAGTTCTTC	CASSQGTSGSVNEQFF
TRBD1	TRBV7-9	NA	TRBJ1-4	15	TGTGCCAGCACCTCTTGGGGAGGGGGCTTTGAAAAACTGTTTTTT	CASTSWGGGFEKLFF
TRBD1	TRBV2	NA	TRBJ2-7	15	TGTGCCAGCAGTGCGGGACAGGGGGCAAGAAACGAGCAGTACTTC	CASSAGQGARNEQYF
NA	TRBV5-1	NA	TRBJ2-5	14	TGCGCCAGCAGCTTGGCCGGGCACGAAGAGACCCAGTACTTC	CASSLAGHEETQYF
TRBD1	TRBV5-1	NA	TRBJ2-5	14	TGCGCCAGCAGCTTGACAGGGGGGAGGGAGACCCAGTACTTC	CASSLTGGRETQYF